The 2 T cell receptor beta chains reported below all come from one sample, sequenced in a study of identical twins. TCRdb ran MiXCR on the 5' RACE reads and lists one entry per CDR3 protein. The table records under 350,000 distinct CDR3 sequences, 9.5% of them present only once. The data were also submitted as part of a second study, on yellow fever vaccine responses in identical twins.

The specimen was CD8+ T cells sorted from blood. The receptors originated from a woman younger than 30 in good health.

This clonotype has a count of ten or more. The J gene is TRBJ2-1, the V gene TRBV29-1, with 8 bases identical to TRBD1. V was clipped by 4 bases and J by 7 bases; unmatched bases: 3. This CDR3 contains 12 residues. CDR1 SQVTM and CDR2 ANQGSEA come from the germline V gene. The CDR3 spells CSVADRENEQFF. The CDR3 DNA sequence: TGCAGCGTTGCGGACAGGGAAAATGAGCAGTTCTTC.

This clonotype has a handful of counts. CDR3 in DNA: TGTGCCAGCAGCCAAACAGGGAGCTCCTACAATGAGCAGTTCTTC. Its protein is CASSQTGSSYNEQFF. The chain carries TRBV7-6 and TRBJ2-1; tentative D call: TRBD1 (6 bases). This CDR3 is 15 amino acids long. The germline V gene encodes CDR1 SGHVS and CDR2 FNYEAQ. Trimming shortened V by 5 bases and J by 0 bases, and 11 bases separated the two germline ends.